This TCR beta chain was identified in a study of CD8 T cells in Susac syndrome. Regarding the study as a whole: In its TCR sequencing and HLA analysis, the study acknowledged that the number of individuals was relatively small.

A quantity of about 0.5 to 1 ug RNA underwent reverse transcription using random hexamers. One entry per CDR3 protein results from TCRdb running MiXCR on the immunoSEQ multiplex PCR reads. The sample includes 25,000 to 35,000 distinct CDR3 sequences, about 95% of them seen just once. Regarding this clonotype: The antigen is undetermined.

The T cells that were sequenced for TCR beta were CD8+ and CD4+ cells from blood. The sequencing sample was made of CD8+ T cells from PBMCs. The receptor was derived from a human donor in good health.

The CDR3 reads CSAAWDRGGETQYF. CDR3 nucleotide sequence: TGCAGTGCTGCTTGGGACAGGGGGGGAGAGACCCAGTACTTC. The genes are TRBV20-1 and TRBJ2-5; 11 nucleotides line up with TRBD1. The V gene's germline CDR1 is DFQATT and CDR2 SNEGSKA (reference sequence). Losses at the gene ends were 5 bases for V and 4 bases for J; bases not matched to a gene: 6. The CDR3 covers 14 residues.